These T cell receptor beta chains were read from a single sample in a study of CD4 T cells in relation to SARS-CoV-2 and coronaviruses. Assay used: immunoSEQ multiplex PCR; TCRdb lists only in-frame clones, some missing. Of just under 65,000 clones listed, about 95% are singletons. The specimen was naive CD4+ T cells from PBMCs. The receptors were gathered from a human donor in good health. The CDR3 runs from the conserved cysteine through the conserved F or W. The D gene is left open where the match is weak. Not every row has a clone size; where given, it reads once, few, many or a size class.

NA | TRBJ2-1 | TRBV6-5 | NA | TGTGCCAGCAGCTTCGTAGGGGGGGGACATGAGCAGTTCTTC | CASSFVGGGHEQFF
TRBD2 | TRBJ2-3 | TRBV5-4 | once | TGTGCCAGCAGCTGGGGGCGGACTAGCGGGATCCTAGCAGATACGCAGTATTTT | CASSWGRTSGILADTQYF
TRBD1 | TRBJ2-7 | TRBV6-4 | NA | TGTGCCAGCAGTAGACAGGACAGGACCTCCTACGAGCAGTACTTC | CASSRQDRTSYEQYF
TRBD1 | TRBJ2-6 | TRBV7-9 | NA | TGTGCCAGCAGCCTAACAGGGGTAGGGGCCAACGTCCTGACTTTC | CASSLTGVGANVLTF
NA | TRBJ2-1 | TRBV4-1 | NA | TGCGCCAGCAGCCAAGCCGGGACTGCGACCTACAATGAGCAGTTCTTC | CASSQAGTATYNEQFF
NA | TRBJ1-2 | TRBV24-1 | NA | TGTGCCACCAGTGATCCCGGTACCGCGGATGGCTACACCTTC | CATSDPGTADGYTF
NA | TRBJ1-5 | TRBV20-1 | NA | TGCAGTGCTAGTCAGGGTAGCAATCAGCCCCAGCATTTT | CSASQGSNQPQHF
TRBD1 | TRBJ1-1 | TRBV4-2 | NA | TGTGCCAGCAGCCAAGACTGGACAGGCGTTTCATCAGCTTTCTTT | CASSQDWTGVSSAFF
TRBD1 | TRBJ2-7 | TRBV28 | NA | TGTGCCAGCAGTTCGTCCGGGACAGGGGCCCACGAGCAGTACTTC | CASSSSGTGAHEQYF
NA | TRBJ2-4 | TRBV19 | NA | TGTGCCAGTAGTCCCCCGGGGCAGTCGGGAAACATTCAGTACTTC | CASSPPGQSGNIQYF
TRBD2 | TRBJ2-3 | TRBV7-9 | NA | TGTGCCAGCAGCTCCAGTATGACTAGCGGGAGTGGGGATACGCAGTATTTT | CASSSSMTSGSGDTQYF
NA | TRBJ2-2 | TRBV7-2 | NA | TGTGCCAGCAGGACAGCAAGGGCCGCGAACACCGGGGAGCTGTTTTTT | CASRTARAANTGELFF
NA | TRBJ2-2 | TRBV3-1/TRBV3-2 | NA | TGTGCCAGCAGCGAAAGGCGGGCCCCCGGGGAGCTGTTTTTT | CASSERRAPGELFF
NA | TRBJ2-3 | TRBV7-2 | once | TGTGCCAGCAGCTTAGGTGGCACTAGCACAGATACGCAGTATTTT | CASSLGGTSTDTQYF
TRBD1 | TRBJ1-5 | TRBV28 | NA | TGTGCCAGCAGTTTCCAGACAGGGGGAGTTCAGCCCCAGCATTTT | CASSFQTGGVQPQHF
TRBD2 | TRBJ2-1 | TRBV5-1 | NA | TGCGCCAGCAGCTTGGATGGCGGGAGGGCCTCGGGAAATGAGCAGTTCTTC | CASSLDGGRASGNEQFF
TRBD1 | TRBJ2-5 | TRBV14 | NA | TGTGCCAGCAGCCAACAGGGGACAGGGCCTTCGTACTTC | CASSQQGTGPSYF
NA | TRBJ2-5 | TRBV13 | NA | TGTGCCAGCAGCTTAGACTTAGTCAGTGGGACCCAGTACTTC | CASSLDLVSGTQYF
NA | TRBJ1-2 | TRBV28 | NA | TGTGCCAGCAGTTTGCGGGTCTCGGGCTATGGCTACACCTTC | CASSLRVSGYGYTF
NA | TRBJ2-3 | TRBV6-5 | NA | TGTGCCAGCAGTTCCCACAACTCAGATACGCAGTATTTT | CASSSHNSDTQYF
NA | TRBJ2-1 | TRBV5-1 | NA | TGCGCCAGCAGCTTGGCTCCGGGAGTTGAGCAGTTCTTC | CASSLAPGVEQFF
TRBD2 | TRBJ2-3 | TRBV13 | NA | TGTGCCAGCAGCTCATCCGGGACTAGGGCGAATACGCAGTATTTT | CASSSSGTRANTQYF
NA | TRBJ2-1 | TRBV9 | NA | TGTGCCAGCAGCATTAGCGGATTAAACAATGAGCAGTTCTTC | CASSISGLNNEQFF
NA | TRBJ1-4 | TRBV2 | NA | TGTGCCAGCAACCGCCTTAAGGAAAAACTGTTTTTT | CASNRLKEKLFF
NA | TRBJ1-1 | TRBV27 | NA | TGTGCCAGCAGCGTAGGGGCGGGGTACACTGAAGCTTTCTTT | CASSVGAGYTEAFF
NA | TRBJ2-7 | TRBV27 | NA | TGTGCCAGCAGTCCCGGGGATTCCTACGAGCAGTACTTC | CASSPGDSYEQYF
NA | TRBJ2-1 | TRBV7-3 | NA | TGTGCCAGCACCCTAAGCGCGACTCAGCAGTTCTTC | CASTLSATQQFF
NA | TRBJ2-2 | TRBV6-1 | NA | TGTGCCAGCAGTGTTCACAGCGCAACCGCGAACACCGGGGAGCTGTTTTTT | CASSVHSATANTGELFF
NA | TRBJ2-5 | TRBV24-1 | NA | TGTGCCACCAGTGAGGTGGGGCGCGAGACCCAGTACTTC | CATSEVGRETQYF
TRBD1 | TRBJ1-4 | TRBV28 | NA | TGTGCCAGCAGTCCCGACAGGGTTCATGAAAAACTGTTTTTT | CASSPDRVHEKLFF
NA | TRBJ2-3 | TRBV30 | once | TGTGCCTGGAGTGTACTCAGGGCAGATACGCAGTATTTT | CAWSVLRADTQYF
NA | TRBJ2-1 | TRBV7-9 | NA | TGTGCCAGCAGCAACGGGGACTCTCCTCCATTCTTC | CASSNGDSPPFF
TRBD2 | TRBJ2-7 | TRBV13 | NA | TGTGCCAGCAGCTCCAATCGACTAGCGGGAGACGAGCAGTACTTC | CASSSNRLAGDEQYF
NA | TRBJ2-7 | TRBV7-9 | NA | TGTGCCAGCAGCTTAGCGGGCGACGGAGGCAACGAGCAGTACTTC | CASSLAGDGGNEQYF
TRBD2 | TRBJ2-7 | TRBV6-5 | NA | TGTGCCAGCAGCTCGGGCCCCGTGGGAGGGTACGAGCAGTACTTC | CASSSGPVGGYEQYF
NA | TRBJ2-2 | TRBV10-2 | NA | TGCGCCAGCAGTTGGGGAGGGAACACCGGGGAGCTGTTTTTT | CASSWGGNTGELFF
NA | TRBJ2-1 | TRBV4-2 | NA | TGTGCCAGCAGCCAATCGTCTAGCCGAAAAACTAGCTCCTACAATGAGCAGTTCTTC | CASSQSSSRKTSSYNEQFF
NA | TRBJ2-4 | TRBV19 | NA | TGTGCCAGTAGTACACAGGACCGGTGGAACATTCAGTACTTC | CASSTQDRWNIQYF
NA | TRBJ2-1 | TRBV11-2 | NA | TGTGCCAGCAGCTTATGGCCAAAGGCATACAATGAGCAGTTCTTC | CASSLWPKAYNEQFF
NA | TRBJ2-1 | TRBV5-1 | NA | TGCGCCAGCAGCAATGGCGGAGGATACAATGAGCAGTTCTTC | CASSNGGGYNEQFF
TRBD2 | TRBJ2-7 | TRBV28 | once | TGTGCCAGCCAGACAGCGGGACTAGCGGGTGATAGGAGGGAGCAGTACTTC | CASQTAGLAGDRREQYF
NA | TRBJ2-3 | TRBV18 | NA | TGTGCCAGCTCACCACCCAACAGCAGGGTAGGCGGCACAGATACGCAGTATTTT | CASSPPNSRVGGTDTQYF
NA | TRBJ2-3 | TRBV10-2 | NA | TGCGCCAGCAGTGAGCCCGGACGGACAGATACGCAGTATTTT | CASSEPGRTDTQYF
NA | TRBJ1-4 | TRBV14 | NA | TGTGCCAGCAGCAGGCCGGGCGAGACTAATGAAAAACTGTTTTTT | CASSRPGETNEKLFF
TRBD1 | TRBJ2-1 | TRBV30 | NA | TGTGCCTGGAGCCCACAGGGGGCTTGGACCTACAATGAGCAGTTCTTC | CAWSPQGAWTYNEQFF
NA | TRBJ1-3 | TRBV7-2 | NA | TGTGCCAGCAGCTTAGAGACAGGTTCTGGAAACACCATATATTTT | CASSLETGSGNTIYF
TRBD1 | TRBJ2-7 | TRBV27 | NA | TGTGCCAGCAGTTTAGAACAGGGGGGATACGAGCAGTACTTC | CASSLEQGGYEQYF
NA | TRBJ1-4 | TRBV7-9 | NA | TGTGCCAGCAGCCATCCAGTGGGTAAACTGTTTTTT | CASSHPVGKLFF
TRBD1 | TRBJ1-6 | TRBV19 | NA | TGTGCCAGTACCTCATCCGGGACAGGGGTAAATTCACCCCTCCACTTT | CASTSSGTGVNSPLHF
TRBD2 | TRBJ2-7 | TRBV4-2 | NA | TGTGCCAGCAGCCAGACTAGCCAGGAGTACGAGCAGTACTTC | CASSQTSQEYEQYF
TRBD1 | TRBJ2-7 | TRBV27 | NA | TGTGCCAGCAGTCACGACAGGGGGCGTTCCGAGCAGTACTTC | CASSHDRGRSEQYF
NA | TRBJ1-4 | TRBV5-6 | NA | TGTGCCAGCAGCCTCTATTCCGGACAGTTAGTAAAACTGTTTTTT | CASSLYSGQLVKLFF
TRBD2 | TRBJ2-1 | TRBV5-1 | NA | TGCGCCAGCAGCTACCTAGCGGGAGGATCTTACAATGAGCAGTTCTTC | CASSYLAGGSYNEQFF